This T cell receptor beta chain was sequenced in a study of beta chain features in type 1 diabetes. Using CD45RO/CCR7/CD25/CD127/CD95/CD27, CD4+ naive, central memory, regulatory and stem cell-like memory cells were sorted. A note on this clone: Its antigen is currently unknown.

The CDR3 has 13 amino acids. J lost 6 bases, V lost 3 bases, and 4 bases had no gene match. Germline V gene data show CDR1 as SGHAT and CDR2 as FQNNGV. Expressed TCRB transcripts were sequenced because the isolated RNA had all been reverse transcribed beforehand. Here immunoSEQ multiplex PCR was the method, and the copy in TCRdb shows in-frame clones only, minus some. The top ten clones hold around 0.02% of a sample with hundreds of thousands of clones, roughly 12% of them seen once. The study, taken as a whole, reports: PCR could preferentially amplify shorter templates, alike in patients and controls.

Sequenced input: naive CD4+ T cells from blood. This clonotype originated in a man aged 18 to 30 in good health. The rearrangement joins TRBV11-2 to TRBJ1-2; 7 bases agree with TRBD1. CDR3 in DNA: TGTGCCAGCAGCTTCACGACAGGGAATGGCTACACCTTC. Amino acid sequence: CASSFTTGNGYTF.